This TCR beta chain was recorded in a study of T-cell memory formation after mild COVID-19. Overall study: Largely donor-specific TCR clusters were found.

Study observations and caveats: Those CD4+ clones that contracted were mainly in CM and EM (CD8+ ones in EMRA). Among clones peaking at day 37 in the second wave, SARS-CoV-2 specificity remained unconfirmed.

This clonotype was counted a few times. What it binds is not known. TCRdb independently ran MiXCR on the 5' RACE reads; one entry per CDR3 protein. The table lists some 200,000 distinct CDR3 sequences, 9.5% of them singletons. CDR3 length: 14 residues. From germline, CDR1 is MDHEN and CDR2 SYDVKM. V was clipped by 3 bases and J by 5 bases; unmatched bases: 6. Sequencing was performed on PBMCs or a T cell subset sorted from them (not recorded which). This receptor was taken from a man aged 18 to 29 who had mild COVID-19 (a few samples of this study predate the infection). Cell type and time point are not known. The chain recombines TRBV28 with TRBJ2-5; 7 bases fit TRBD2. The CDR3 sequence is CASSLAGVVETQYF. CDR3 in DNA: TGTGCCAGCAGTTTGGCGGGGGTGGTGGAGACCCAGTACTTC.